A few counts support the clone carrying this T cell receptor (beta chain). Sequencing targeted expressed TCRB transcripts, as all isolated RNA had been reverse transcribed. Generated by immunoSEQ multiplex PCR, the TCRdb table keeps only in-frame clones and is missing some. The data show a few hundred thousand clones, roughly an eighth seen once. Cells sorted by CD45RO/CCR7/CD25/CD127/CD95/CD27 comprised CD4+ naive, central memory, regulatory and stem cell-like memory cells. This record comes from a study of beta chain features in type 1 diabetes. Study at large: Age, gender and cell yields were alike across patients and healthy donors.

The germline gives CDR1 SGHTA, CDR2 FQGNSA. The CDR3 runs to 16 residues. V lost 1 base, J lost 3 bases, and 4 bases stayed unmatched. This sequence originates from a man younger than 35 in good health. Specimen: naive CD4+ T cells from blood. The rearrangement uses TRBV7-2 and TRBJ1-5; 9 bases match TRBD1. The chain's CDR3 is CASSLVGTGINQPQHF. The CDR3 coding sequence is TGTGCCAGCAGCTTAGTTGGGACAGGGATCAATCAGCCCCAGCATTTT.